Below, one T cell receptor beta chain is given with its context. TCRdb keeps only in-frame clones here, not all; method: immunoSEQ multiplex PCR. This table holds about 150,000 clones, approximately 90% found once. The sample comes from a study of T cell responses to AZD1222 COVID-19 vaccine. The CDR3 runs to 14 residues. The V gene lost 6 bases and the J gene lost 2 bases, with 11 bases spanning the gap. Germline CDR1 reads MNHEY; CDR2 reads SVGAGI. The sample here was peripheral blood, taken on day 0 of AZD1222 vaccination. This clonotype originated in an adult in good health. The J gene is TRBJ2-4, the V gene TRBV6-5; possible D gene TRBD2, 6 bases. The CDR3 spells CASSPRDSKNIQYF. CDR3 DNA: TGTGCCAGCAGCCCCAGGGACTCCAAAAACATTCAGTACTTC.